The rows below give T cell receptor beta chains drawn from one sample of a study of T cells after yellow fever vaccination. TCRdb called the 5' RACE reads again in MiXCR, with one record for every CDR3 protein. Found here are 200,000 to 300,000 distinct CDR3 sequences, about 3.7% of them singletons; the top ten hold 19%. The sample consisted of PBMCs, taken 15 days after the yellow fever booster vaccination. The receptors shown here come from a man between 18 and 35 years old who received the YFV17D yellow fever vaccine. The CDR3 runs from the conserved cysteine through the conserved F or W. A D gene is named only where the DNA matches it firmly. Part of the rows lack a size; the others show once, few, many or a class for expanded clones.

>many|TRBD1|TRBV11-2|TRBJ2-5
CASSWDSQETQYF
TGTGCCAGCAGCTGGGACAGCCAAGAGACCCAGTACTTC
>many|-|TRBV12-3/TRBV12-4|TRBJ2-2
CASSQTGGRGMANTGELFF
TGTGCCAGCAGCCAAACCGGGGGGAGGGGGATGGCGAACACCGGGGAGCTGTTTTTT
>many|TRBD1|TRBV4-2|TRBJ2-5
CASSQTYRGPQETQYF
TGTGCCAGCAGCCAAACCTACAGGGGCCCCCAAGAGACCCAGTACTTC
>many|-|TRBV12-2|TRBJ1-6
CASRGLGGGSSYNSPLHF
TGTGCAAGTCGGGGCCTGGGGGGCGGGAGCTCCTATAATTCACCCCTCCACTTT
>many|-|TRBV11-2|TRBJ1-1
CASSLGGRLEAFF
TGTGCCAGCAGCTTGGGGGGGAGGTTGGAAGCTTTCTTT
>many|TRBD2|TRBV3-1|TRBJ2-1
CASSRLSGGAHNEQFF
TGTGCCAGCAGCCGACTTAGCGGGGGGGCGCACAATGAGCAGTTCTTC
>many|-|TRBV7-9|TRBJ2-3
CASSLRSRPSTDTQYF
TGTGCCAGCAGCTTAAGGTCCCGGCCTAGCACAGATACGCAGTATTTT
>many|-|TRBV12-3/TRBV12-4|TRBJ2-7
CASCLGVKGYEQYF
TGTGCCAGCTGTCTGGGGGTCAAGGGTTACGAGCAGTACTTC
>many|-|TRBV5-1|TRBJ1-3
CASSPRTDGNTIYF
TGCGCCAGCAGCCCGCGGACAGATGGAAACACCATATATTTT
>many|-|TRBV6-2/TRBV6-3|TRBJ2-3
CASSSVGPNTDTQYF
TGTGCCAGCAGTTCAGTCGGACCGAACACAGATACGCAGTATTTT
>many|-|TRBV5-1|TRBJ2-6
CASSLQAHSGANVLTF
TGCGCCAGCAGCTTGCAGGCCCACTCGGGGGCCAACGTCCTGACTTTC
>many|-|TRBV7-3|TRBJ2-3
CASSGGLSVGTDTQYF
TGTGCCAGCAGCGGGGGGCTCAGCGTAGGCACAGATACGCAGTATTTT
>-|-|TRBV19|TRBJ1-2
CASARGGYGYTF
TGTGCCAGTGCCAGGGGAGGCTATGGCTACACCTTC
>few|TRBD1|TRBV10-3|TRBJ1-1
CAISESRAGGMGTEAFF
TGTGCCATCAGTGAGTCCCGGGCAGGGGGCATGGGCACTGAAGCTTTCTTT
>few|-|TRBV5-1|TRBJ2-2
CASRRQQNTGELFF
TGCGCCAGCAGAAGGCAGCAGAACACCGGGGAGCTGTTTTTT
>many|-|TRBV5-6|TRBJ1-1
CASSFDGDTEAFF
TGTGCCAGCAGCTTTGACGGGGACACTGAAGCTTTCTTT
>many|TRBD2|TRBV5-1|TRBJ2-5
CASSSKIAGGPETQYF
TGCGCCAGCAGCTCAAAGATAGCGGGGGGGCCGGAGACCCAGTACTTC
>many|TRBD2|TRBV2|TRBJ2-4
CASGVGGGPENIQYF
TGTGCCAGCGGAGTTGGGGGGGGTCCCGAAAACATTCAGTACTTC